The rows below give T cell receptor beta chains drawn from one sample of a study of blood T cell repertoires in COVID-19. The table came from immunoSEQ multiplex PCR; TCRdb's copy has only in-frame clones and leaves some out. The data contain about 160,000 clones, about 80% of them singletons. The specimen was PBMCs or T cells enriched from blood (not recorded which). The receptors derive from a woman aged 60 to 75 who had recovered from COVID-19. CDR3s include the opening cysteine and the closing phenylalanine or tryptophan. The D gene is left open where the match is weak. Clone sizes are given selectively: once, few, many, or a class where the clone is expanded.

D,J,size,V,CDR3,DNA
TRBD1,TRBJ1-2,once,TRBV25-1,CASSSTAGQGHGYTF,TGTGCCAGCAGTTCCACCGCGGGACAGGGCCATGGCTACACCTTC
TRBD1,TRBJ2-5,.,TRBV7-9,CASSIDRGETQYF,TGTGCCAGCAGCATCGACAGGGGTGAGACCCAGTACTTC
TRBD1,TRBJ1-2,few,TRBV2,CASSLDRGLKGYTF,TGTGCCAGCAGCCTAGACAGGGGGCTAAAGGGCTACACCTTC
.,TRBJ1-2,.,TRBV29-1,CSADRLFRGGYTF,TGCAGCGCTGATAGACTCTTCAGGGGTGGCTACACCTTC
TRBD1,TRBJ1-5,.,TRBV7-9,CASSSSPPGQGNQPQHF,TGTGCCAGCAGCTCCTCTCCTCCTGGACAGGGCAATCAGCCCCAGCATTTT
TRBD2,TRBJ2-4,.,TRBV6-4,CASSERGAKNIQYF,TGTGCCAGCAGTGAGCGGGGGGCCAAAAACATTCAGTACTTC
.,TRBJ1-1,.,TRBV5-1,CASSNGQPVLNTEAFF,TGCGCCAGCAGCAACGGACAGCCGGTTTTGAACACTGAAGCTTTCTTT
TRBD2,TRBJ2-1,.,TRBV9,CASSLAGGPGNEQFF,TGTGCCAGCTCGTTAGCGGGGGGGCCGGGCAATGAGCAGTTCTTC
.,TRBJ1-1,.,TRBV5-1,CASSFRGAGNTEAFF,TGCGCCAGCAGCTTCAGGGGCGCAGGGAACACTGAAGCTTTCTTT
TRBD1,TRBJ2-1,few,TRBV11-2,CASSPRTGGNNEQFF,TGTGCCAGCAGCCCCCGGACAGGGGGAAACAATGAGCAGTTCTTC
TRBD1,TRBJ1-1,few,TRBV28,CASSSGGARAEAFF,TGTGCCAGCAGTTCAGGGGGCGCCAGGGCTGAAGCTTTCTTT
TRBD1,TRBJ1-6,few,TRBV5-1,CASSKDRGSPLHF,TGCGCCAGCAGCAAGGACAGGGGATCACCCCTCCACTTT
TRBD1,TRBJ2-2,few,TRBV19,CASSGTGAGELFF,TGTGCCAGTAGCGGGACAGGGGCCGGGGAGCTGTTTTTT
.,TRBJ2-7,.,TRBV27,CASSRTARGPTPREQYF,TGTGCCAGCAGCAGGACAGCGCGGGGGCCGACCCCGCGGGAGCAGTACTTC
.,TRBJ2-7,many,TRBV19,CASSRRAGDSYEQYF,TGTGCCAGTAGCCGGCGGGCAGGGGACTCCTACGAGCAGTACTTC